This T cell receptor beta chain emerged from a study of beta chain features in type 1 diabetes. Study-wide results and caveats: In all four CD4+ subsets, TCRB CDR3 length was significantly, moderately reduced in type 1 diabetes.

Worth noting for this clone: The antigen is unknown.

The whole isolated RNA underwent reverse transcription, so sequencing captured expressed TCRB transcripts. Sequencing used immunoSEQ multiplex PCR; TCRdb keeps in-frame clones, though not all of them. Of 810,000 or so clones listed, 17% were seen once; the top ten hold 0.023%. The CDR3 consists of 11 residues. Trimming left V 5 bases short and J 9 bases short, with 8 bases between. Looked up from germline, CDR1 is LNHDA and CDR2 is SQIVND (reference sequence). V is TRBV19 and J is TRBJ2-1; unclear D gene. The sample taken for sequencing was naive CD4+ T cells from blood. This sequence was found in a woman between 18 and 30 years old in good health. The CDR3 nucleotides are TGTGCCAGTAGTGAAGTGGGTGAGCAGTTCTTC. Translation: CASSEVGEQFF.